This entry lists 5 T cell receptor beta chains sequenced from one sample in a study of T cell responses to AZD1222 COVID-19 vaccine. Method: immunoSEQ multiplex PCR; TCRdb's copy keeps in-frame clones and lacks some. Counted here are about 170,000 clones, 85% to 90% occurring once; the ten biggest clones make up 4.3%. The sequencing used peripheral blood, collected 28 days after the second dose of the MenACWY control vaccine. These receptors all stem from an adult who received the MenACWY meningococcal vaccine as a control.

V gene TRBV6-2 or TRBV6-3 combines with J gene TRBJ2-7, with D hard to call. From germline, CDR1 is MNHEY and CDR2 SVGEGT. The CDR3 spans 14 residues. Trimming removed 0 bases from V and 2 bases from J, with 8 bases in between. The CDR3 region is CASSYSPAPYEQYF. DNA for the CDR3: TGTGCCAGCAGTTACTCTCCAGCTCCCTACGAGCAGTACTTC.

This chain connects TRBV21-1 to TRBJ2-1; TRBD2 is taken as the D call from the table, unchecked against the DNA. TRBV21-1 is recorded as a pseudogene. The CDR3 consists of 16 residues. The CDR3 DNA sequence: TGTGCCAGCAGCAGGAGGCTAGCCGGGGTTGGCAATGAGCAGTTCTTC. Its protein is CASSRRLAGVGNEQFF.

V usage is TRBV30 and J usage is TRBJ2-7; TRBD1 matches 8 bases. The CDR3 is made up of 13 amino acids. Per germline, CDR1 GTSNPN and CDR2 SVGIG (reference sequence). Trimming removed 2 bases from V and 4 bases from J; junction bases left unmatched: 4. As DNA, the CDR3 is TGTGCCTGGAGTACAGGGGGTGGGTACGAGCAGTACTTC. Translating gives CAWSTGGGYEQYF.

The J gene is TRBJ2-5, the V gene TRBV6-6; the D is unclear. Trimming shortened V by 5 bases and J by 5 bases, and 21 bases separated the two germline ends. The germline V gene has CDR1 MNHNY and CDR2 SVGAGI (reference sequence). The CDR3 spans 16 residues. In nucleotides, the CDR3 is TGTGCCAGCAGTCCTGAACAGAAGGTCACCTTGGAGACCCAGTACTTC. The encoded protein is CASSPEQKVTLETQYF.

The chain employs TRBV7-2 and TRBJ1-2; tentative D call: TRBD1 (5 bases). V lost 3 bases to trimming and J lost 0 bases, with 17 bases between them. Germline CDR1 is SGHTA and CDR2 is FQGNSA. CDR3 length: 17 residues. The CDR3 DNA sequence: TGTGCCAGCAGCTTCTTCGGCGGGGCTTTTACTAACTATGGCTACACCTTC. Its protein product is CASSFFGGAFTNYGYTF.